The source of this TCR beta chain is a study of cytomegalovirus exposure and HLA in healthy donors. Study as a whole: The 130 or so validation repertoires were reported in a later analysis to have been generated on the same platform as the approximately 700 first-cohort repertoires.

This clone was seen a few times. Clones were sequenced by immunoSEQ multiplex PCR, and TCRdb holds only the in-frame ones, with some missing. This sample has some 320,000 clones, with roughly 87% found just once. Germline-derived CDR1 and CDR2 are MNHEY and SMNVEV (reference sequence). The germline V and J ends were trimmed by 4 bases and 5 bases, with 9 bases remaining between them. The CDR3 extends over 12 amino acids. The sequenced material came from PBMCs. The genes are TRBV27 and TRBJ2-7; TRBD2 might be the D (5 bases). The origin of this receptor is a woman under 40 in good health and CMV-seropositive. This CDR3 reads CASSSSADEQYF. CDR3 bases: TGTGCCAGCAGTTCCTCAGCGGACGAGCAGTACTTC.